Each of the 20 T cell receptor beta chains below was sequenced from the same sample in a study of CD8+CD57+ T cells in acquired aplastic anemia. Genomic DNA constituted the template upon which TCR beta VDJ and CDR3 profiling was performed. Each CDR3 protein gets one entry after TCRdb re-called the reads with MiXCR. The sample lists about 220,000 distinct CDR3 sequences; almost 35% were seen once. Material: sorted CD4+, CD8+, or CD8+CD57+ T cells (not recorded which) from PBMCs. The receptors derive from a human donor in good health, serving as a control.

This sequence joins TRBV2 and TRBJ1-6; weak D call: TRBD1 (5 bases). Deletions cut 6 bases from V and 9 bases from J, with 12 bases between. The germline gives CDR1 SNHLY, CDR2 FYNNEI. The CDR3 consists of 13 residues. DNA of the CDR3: TGTGCCAGCAGGGGACCCCCCAGTTCACCCCTCCACTTT. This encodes CASRGPPSSPLHF.

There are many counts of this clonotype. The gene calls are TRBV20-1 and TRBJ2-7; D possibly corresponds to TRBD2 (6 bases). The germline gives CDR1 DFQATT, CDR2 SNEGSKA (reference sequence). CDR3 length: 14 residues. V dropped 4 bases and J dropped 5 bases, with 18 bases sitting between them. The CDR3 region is CSATRLEEMDEQYF. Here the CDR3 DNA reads TGCAGTGCTACCAGACTAGAGGAAATGGACGAGCAGTACTTC.

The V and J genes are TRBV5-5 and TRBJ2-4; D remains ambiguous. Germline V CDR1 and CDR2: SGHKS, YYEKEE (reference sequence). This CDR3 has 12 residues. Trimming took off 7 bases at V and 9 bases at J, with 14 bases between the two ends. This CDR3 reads CASGWVDGIQYF. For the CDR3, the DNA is TGTGCCAGCGGCTGGGTGGACGGCATTCAGTACTTC. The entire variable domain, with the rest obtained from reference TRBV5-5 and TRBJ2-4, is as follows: DAGVTQSPTHLIKTRGQQVTLRCSPISGHKSVSWYQQVLGQGPQFIFQYYEKEERGRGNFPDRFSARQFPNYSSELNVNALLLGDSALYLCASGWVDGIQYFGAGTRLSVL.

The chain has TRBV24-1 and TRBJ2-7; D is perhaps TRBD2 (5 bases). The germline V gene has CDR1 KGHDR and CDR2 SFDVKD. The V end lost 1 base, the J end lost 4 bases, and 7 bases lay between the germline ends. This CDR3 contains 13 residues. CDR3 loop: CATSDFGGYEQYF. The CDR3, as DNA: TGTGCCACCAGTGATTTTGGAGGTTACGAGCAGTACTTC.

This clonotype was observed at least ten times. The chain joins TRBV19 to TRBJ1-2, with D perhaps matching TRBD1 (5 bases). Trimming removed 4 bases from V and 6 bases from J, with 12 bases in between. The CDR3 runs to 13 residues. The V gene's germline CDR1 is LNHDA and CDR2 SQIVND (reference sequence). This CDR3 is CASSKWQGNGYTF. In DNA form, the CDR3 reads TGTGCCAGTAGTAAATGGCAGGGCAATGGCTACACCTTC.

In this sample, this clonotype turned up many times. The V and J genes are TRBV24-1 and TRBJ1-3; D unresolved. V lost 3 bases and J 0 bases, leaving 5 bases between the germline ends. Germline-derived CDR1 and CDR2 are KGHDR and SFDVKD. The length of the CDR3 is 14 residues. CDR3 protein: CATSDPNSGNTIYF. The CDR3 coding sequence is TGTGCCACCAGTGATCCGAACTCTGGAAACACCATATATTTT.

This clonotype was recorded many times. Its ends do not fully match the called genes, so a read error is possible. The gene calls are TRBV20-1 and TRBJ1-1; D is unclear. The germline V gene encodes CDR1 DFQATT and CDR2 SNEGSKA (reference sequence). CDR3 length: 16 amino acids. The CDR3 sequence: CSAPLWQRTMKTEAFF. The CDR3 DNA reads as TGCAGTGCTCCCCTTTGGCAAAGGACCATGAAAACTGAAGCTTTCTTT.

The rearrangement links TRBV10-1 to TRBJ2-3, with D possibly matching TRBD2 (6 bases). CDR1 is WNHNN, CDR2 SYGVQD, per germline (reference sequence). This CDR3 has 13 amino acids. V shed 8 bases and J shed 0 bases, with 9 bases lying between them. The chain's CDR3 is CASAGSSTDTQYF. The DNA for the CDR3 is TGCGCCAGCGCGGGATCCAGCACAGATACGCAGTATTTT.

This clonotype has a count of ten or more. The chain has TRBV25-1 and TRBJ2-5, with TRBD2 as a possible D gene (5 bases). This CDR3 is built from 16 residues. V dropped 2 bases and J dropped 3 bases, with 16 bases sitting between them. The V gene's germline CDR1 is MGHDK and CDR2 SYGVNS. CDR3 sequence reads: CASSEPPDGSEETQYF. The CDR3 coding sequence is TGTGCCAGCAGTGAACCCCCTGATGGGAGTGAAGAGACCCAGTACTTC.

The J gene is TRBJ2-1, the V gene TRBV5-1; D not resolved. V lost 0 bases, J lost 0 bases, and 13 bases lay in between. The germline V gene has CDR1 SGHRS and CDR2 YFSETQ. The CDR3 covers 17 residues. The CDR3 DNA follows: TGCGCCAGCAGCTTGGGACCCGGGCCTAGCTCCTACAATGAGCAGTTCTTC. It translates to CASSLGPGPSSYNEQFF.

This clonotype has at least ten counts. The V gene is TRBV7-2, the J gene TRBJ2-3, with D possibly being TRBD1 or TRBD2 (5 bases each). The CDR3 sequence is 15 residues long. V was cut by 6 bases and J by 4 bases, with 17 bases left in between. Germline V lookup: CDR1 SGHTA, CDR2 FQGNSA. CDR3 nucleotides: TGTGCCAGCAGGGGACGCTACGATCGGCCAGATACGCAGTATTTT. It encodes CASRGRYDRPDTQYF.

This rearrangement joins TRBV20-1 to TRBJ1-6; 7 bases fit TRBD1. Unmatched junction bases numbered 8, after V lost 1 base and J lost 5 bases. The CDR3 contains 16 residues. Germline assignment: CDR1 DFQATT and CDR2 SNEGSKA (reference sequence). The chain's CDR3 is CSARVSGTADNSPLHF. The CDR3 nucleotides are TGCAGTGCTAGAGTATCCGGGACAGCCGATAATTCACCCCTCCACTTT.

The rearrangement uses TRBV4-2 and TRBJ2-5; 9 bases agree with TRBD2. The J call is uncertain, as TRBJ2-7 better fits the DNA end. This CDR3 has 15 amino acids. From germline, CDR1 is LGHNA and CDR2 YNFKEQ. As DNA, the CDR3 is TGTGCCAGCAGCCAAGAACCGGCAGCGGGAGGCGAGCAGTACTTC. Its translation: CASSQEPAAGGEQYF.

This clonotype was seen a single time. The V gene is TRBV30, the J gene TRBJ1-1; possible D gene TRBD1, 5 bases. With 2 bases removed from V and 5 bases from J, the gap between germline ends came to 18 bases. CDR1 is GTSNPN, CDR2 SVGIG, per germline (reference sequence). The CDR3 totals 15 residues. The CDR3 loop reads CAWSKRGVRQTEAFF. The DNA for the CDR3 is TGTGCCTGGAGTAAACGTGGGGTTCGACAGACTGAAGCTTTCTTT.

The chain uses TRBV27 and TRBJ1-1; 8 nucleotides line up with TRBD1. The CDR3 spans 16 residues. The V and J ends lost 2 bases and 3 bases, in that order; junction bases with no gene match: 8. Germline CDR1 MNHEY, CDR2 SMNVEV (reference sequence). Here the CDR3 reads CASSLRFGQGDTEAFF. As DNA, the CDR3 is TGTGCCAGCAGTTTACGGTTCGGACAGGGCGACACTGAAGCTTTCTTT.

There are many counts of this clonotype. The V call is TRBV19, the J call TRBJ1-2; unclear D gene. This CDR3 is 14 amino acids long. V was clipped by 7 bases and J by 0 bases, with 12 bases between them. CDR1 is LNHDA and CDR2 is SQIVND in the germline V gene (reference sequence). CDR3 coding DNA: TGTGCCAGTACCAGAAGGGCGGCTAACTATGGCTACACCTTC. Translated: CASTRRAANYGYTF.

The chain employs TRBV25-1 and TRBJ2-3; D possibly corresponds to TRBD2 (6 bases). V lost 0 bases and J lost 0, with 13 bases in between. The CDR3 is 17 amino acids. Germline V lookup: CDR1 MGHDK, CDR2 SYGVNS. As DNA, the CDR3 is TGTGCCAGCAGTGAATATCCAGGGAGGACTAGCACAGATACGCAGTATTTT. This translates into CASSEYPGRTSTDTQYF.

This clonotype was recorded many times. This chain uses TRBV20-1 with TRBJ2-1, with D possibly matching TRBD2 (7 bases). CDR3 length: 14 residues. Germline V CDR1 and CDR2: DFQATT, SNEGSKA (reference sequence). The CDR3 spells CSATLAAKGDEQFF. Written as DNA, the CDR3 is TGCAGCGCCACCCTAGCGGCCAAGGGGGATGAGCAGTTCTTC.

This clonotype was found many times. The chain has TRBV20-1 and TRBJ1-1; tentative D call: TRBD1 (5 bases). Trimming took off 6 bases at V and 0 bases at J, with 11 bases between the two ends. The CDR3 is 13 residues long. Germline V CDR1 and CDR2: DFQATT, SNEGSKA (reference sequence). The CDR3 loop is CSASQDLNTEAFF. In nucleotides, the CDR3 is TGCAGTGCATCACAGGACCTGAACACTGAAGCTTTCTTT.

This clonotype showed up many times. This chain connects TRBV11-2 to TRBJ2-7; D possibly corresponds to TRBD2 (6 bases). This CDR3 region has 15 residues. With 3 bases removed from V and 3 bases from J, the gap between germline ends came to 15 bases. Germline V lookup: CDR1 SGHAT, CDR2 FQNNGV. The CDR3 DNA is TGTGCCAGCAGCTTTACAAGCGGGCAAATCTACGAGCAGTACTTC. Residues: CASSFTSGQIYEQYF.